These T cell receptor beta chains were read from a single sample in a study of response to subunit inactivated influenza vaccine. TCRdb re-called the RT-PCR reads through MiXCR, storing one row per CDR3 protein. This sample has hundreds of thousands of distinct CDR3 sequences; about 10% occur once, and the top ten carry about a tenth. Source: PBMCs from blood, taken on the day of vaccination. The receptors originated from a man aged 45-60 years who received an inactivated influenza vaccine. Each CDR3 is given with its conserved first and last residue. The D gene is left open where the match is weak. Clone size is shown for a subset of rows, as once, few, many or a class of expanded clone.

d_call clone_size j_call v_call cdr3_aa cdr3_nt
TRBD2 - TRBJ2-1 TRBV5-1 CASSLGGTSGRGNEQFF TGCGCCAGCAGCTTGGGGGGGACTAGCGGGAGAGGAAATGAGCAGTTCTTC
TRBD1 many TRBJ2-7 TRBV5-6 CASRMGQGHSYEQYF TGTGCCAGCAGGATGGGACAGGGTCACAGTTACGAGCAGTACTTC
- - TRBJ2-3 TRBV12-3/TRBV12-4 CASSSTGPSDTQYF TGTGCCAGCAGTTCAACAGGACCCTCAGATACGCAGTATTTT
- many TRBJ2-5 TRBV7-2 CASSLNRETQYF TGTGCCAGCAGCCTAAACCGGGAGACCCAGTACTTC
- - TRBJ1-6 TRBV12-3/TRBV12-4 CASRPDRVNSPLHF TGTGCCAGCAGGCCCGACAGAGTTAATTCACCCCTCCACTTT
- many TRBJ1-2 TRBV4-1 CASSRGDTDYGYTF TGCGCCAGCAGCCGGGGGGACACTGACTATGGCTACACCTTC
- many TRBJ2-1 TRBV7-9 CASSLSSYNEQFF TGTGCCAGCAGTCTGAGCTCCTACAATGAGCAGTTCTTC
TRBD1 - TRBJ2-7 TRBV2 CASSERSSGGRPFAPYEQYF TGTGCCAGCAGTGAGAGGAGCTCAGGGGGCCGACCATTTGCCCCGTACGAGCAGTACTTC
- few TRBJ1-2 TRBV21-1 CASSAQEGARVYGYTF TGTGCCAGCAGCGCTCAGGAGGGGGCGCGGGTCTATGGCTACACCTTC
TRBD1 - TRBJ2-1 TRBV18 CASSPTGDPRNEQFF TGTGCCAGCTCACCAACAGGGGATCCGCGTAATGAGCAGTTCTTC
TRBD2 - TRBJ2-7 TRBV6-1 CASQKGIAGHSYEQYF TGTGCCAGTCAGAAAGGGATAGCGGGGCACTCCTACGAGCAGTACTTC
TRBD1 - TRBJ1-1 TRBV4-1 CASSQSTGLEAFF TGCGCCAGCAGCCAGTCGACAGGGTTAGAAGCTTTCTTT
- many TRBJ2-1 TRBV7-9 CASSGRQGKEQFF TGTGCCAGCAGCGGACGTCAGGGGAAGGAGCAGTTCTTC
- many TRBJ2-7 TRBV6-5 CASSHRQGTYEQYF TGTGCCAGCAGTCACCGGCAGGGGACCTACGAGCAGTACTTC
TRBD2 - TRBJ2-1 TRBV5-1 CASSPGLDRINEQFF TGCGCCAGCAGCCCTGGACTAGACCGAATCAATGAGCAGTTCTTC
TRBD1 few TRBJ2-1 TRBV5-1 CASSLSGTDYNEQFF TGCGCCAGCAGCTTGAGTGGGACAGACTACAATGAGCAGTTCTTC
TRBD2 few TRBJ2-1 TRBV5-1 CASRPAGGNEQFF TGCGCCAGCCGGCCTGCGGGAGGAAATGAGCAGTTCTTC
- few TRBJ2-7 TRBV6-5 CASSYSIGDLYEQYF TGTGCCAGCAGTTACTCGATCGGGGATCTGTACGAGCAGTACTTC
- - TRBJ1-5 TRBV15 CATSRDYVMASNQPQHF TGTGCCACCAGCAGAGATTATGTGATGGCTAGCAATCAGCCCCAGCATTTT
- - TRBJ2-7 TRBV5-1 CASSPGTLSSYEQYF TGCGCCAGCAGCCCCGGGACTCTGAGCTCCTACGAGCAGTACTTC
- few TRBJ2-7 TRBV21-1 CASSKGDRTYPYEQYF TGTGCCAGCAGCAAAGGGGACAGGACTTACCCCTACGAGCAGTACTTC
- few TRBJ2-5 TRBV20-1 CSAYTRTDQETQYF TGCAGTGCATACACACGAACGGACCAAGAGACCCAGTACTTC
TRBD1 - TRBJ1-5 TRBV12-3/TRBV12-4 CASRGTVDRPQHF TGTGCCAGCAGAGGGACAGTGGATCGGCCCCAGCATTTT
- - TRBJ2-7 TRBV28 CASSNGQPPSGQYF TGTGCCAGCAGTAACGGGCAGCCCCCTTCGGGGCAGTACTTC
- - TRBJ2-7 TRBV7-8 CASSLDPGAYEQYF TGTGCCAGCAGCTTAGATCCAGGGGCCTACGAGCAGTACTTC
TRBD2 many TRBJ2-1 TRBV7-2 CASSRTSGNNEQFF TGTGCCAGCAGCCGGACTAGCGGAAACAATGAGCAGTTCTTC
- few TRBJ2-1 TRBV5-1 CASSPSSGGLNEQFF TGCGCCAGCAGCCCAAGCTCAGGGGGGTTGAATGAGCAGTTCTTC
TRBD2 few TRBJ2-5 TRBV20-1 CSANGLAGLETQYF TGCAGTGCTAACGGACTAGCGGGGCTTGAGACCCAGTACTTC
- few TRBJ1-5 TRBV20-1 CSAVEGNQPQHF TGCAGTGCTGTAGAGGGAAATCAGCCCCAGCATTTT